The 20 T cell receptor beta chains listed next were all sequenced from one sample in a study of blood T cell repertoires in COVID-19. Sequencing was performed with immunoSEQ multiplex PCR; in TCRdb, only in-frame clones are kept and a portion is missing. This sample has around 100,000 clones, with just over 85% found just once. The sequencing input was peripheral blood. These receptor sequences come from a human donor in a cohort sampled during active COVID-19.

The chain couples TRBV10-2 to TRBJ1-1; 7 bases map to TRBD1. Germline-derived CDR1 and CDR2 are WSHSY and SAAADI. This CDR3 is built from 18 residues. V was pared by 2 bases and J by 0 bases, with 12 bases of the junction left unmatched. DNA for the CDR3: TGCGCCAGCAGTGAGCAACAGGGGAGATGGGGCATGAACACTGAAGCTTTCTTT. Translated: CASSEQQGRWGMNTEAFF.

This chain uses TRBV19 with TRBJ1-2; D gene ambiguous. CDR1 is LNHDA, CDR2 SQIVND, per germline (reference sequence). The V and J ends lost 7 bases and 0 bases respectively, with 9 bases between them. CDR3 length: 13 amino acids. DNA of the CDR3: TGTGCCAGTACGCCAGATGCTAACTATGGCTACACCTTC. Protein sequence: CASTPDANYGYTF.

V gene TRBV7-8 combines with J gene TRBJ1-1; tentative D call: TRBD1 (5 bases). The CDR3 runs 14 residues. V lost 5 bases to trimming and J lost 0 bases, with 10 bases between them. Germline assignment: CDR1 SGHVS and CDR2 FQNEAQ. CDR3 protein: CASSPRDLNTEAFF. CDR3 DNA: TGTGCCAGCAGCCCGCGGGACCTGAACACTGAAGCTTTCTTT.

J is TRBJ2-1 and V is TRBV29-1; TRBD2 matches at 7 bases. Germline CDR1 reads SQVTM; CDR2 reads ANQGSEA. The ends lost 5 bases at V and 3 bases at J; junction bases unmatched: 10. The CDR3 has 15 residues. The CDR3 sequence: CSVHSLAAYYNEQFF. The CDR3 DNA follows: TGCAGCGTTCACTCGCTAGCGGCCTACTACAATGAGCAGTTCTTC.

Written as DNA, the CDR3 is TGTGCCAGCACCACCCAGGGGGCAGATACGCAGTATTTT. Translated: CASTTQGADTQYF. This chain joins TRBV2 and TRBJ2-3; 7 bases match TRBD1. The CDR3 has 13 residues. In germline, CDR1 is SNHLY, CDR2 FYNNEI. V shed 7 bases, J shed 4 bases, and the junction held 5 bases outside the gene matches.

The chain uses TRBV24-1 and TRBJ1-1; no reliable D call. V was trimmed by 3 bases and J by 4 bases, leaving 11 bases between them. This CDR3 contains 14 residues. Germline V gene data show CDR1 as KGHDR and CDR2 as SFDVKD. The CDR3 here is CATSDPTRPTEAFF. The CDR3 bases are TGTGCCACCAGTGATCCGACTCGCCCCACTGAAGCTTTCTTT.

The gene calls are TRBV7-3 and TRBJ1-1; no clear D gene. Germline lookup yields CDR1 SGHTA and CDR2 FQGTGA. V lost 5 bases, J lost 1 base, and 8 bases lay in between. CDR3 length: 13 amino acids. This chain's CDR3 is CASSNSWNTEAFF. CDR3 sequence (DNA): TGTGCCAGCAGCAACTCTTGGAACACTGAAGCTTTCTTT. The variable domain in full, with the rest retrieved from reference TRBV7-3 and TRBJ1-1, is GAGVSQTPSNKVTEKGKYVELRCDPISGHTALYWYRQSLGQGPEFLIYFQGTGAADDSGLPNDRFFAVRPEGSVSTLKIQRTERGDSAVYLCASSNSWNTEAFFGQGTRLTVV.

V and J are TRBV12-3 or TRBV12-4 and TRBJ2-1, with D possibly matching TRBD2 (6 bases). CDR3 length: 12 amino acids. V lost 6 bases to trimming and J lost 5 bases, with 8 bases between them. The CDR3, as DNA: TGTGCCAGCAGATGGACTAACAATGAGCAGTTCTTC. It specifies CASRWTNNEQFF.

The chain recombines TRBV6-1 with TRBJ2-7; D might be TRBD2 (5 bases). Between the trimmed V and J ends, which lost 2 bases and 3 bases, there was a span of 11 bases. This CDR3 has 14 residues. The V gene's germline CDR1 is MNHNS and CDR2 SASEGT. The CDR3 region has the DNA TGTGCCAGCAGTGAACGAGGGCAGATCTACGAGCAGTACTTC. It specifies CASSERGQIYEQYF.

This chain connects TRBV5-1 to TRBJ2-1, with unresolved D. Per germline, CDR1 SGHRS and CDR2 YFSETQ. Trimming stripped 5 bases from V and 2 bases from J, with 8 bases between. The CDR3 is 13 residues long. As DNA, the CDR3 is TGCGCCAGCAGACGCGACACCTACAATGAGCAGTTCTTC. Its translation is CASRRDTYNEQFF.

CDR3 region: CASGGSDLRAQYF. CDR3 sequence (DNA): TGCGCCAGCGGGGGCTCAGACTTACGAGCGCAGTACTTC. This chain connects TRBV10-2 to TRBJ2-7, with TRBD1 as a possible D gene (6 bases). V was pared by 8 bases and J by 9 bases, with 20 bases between. This CDR3 has 13 residues. Per germline, CDR1 WSHSY and CDR2 SAAADI.

This sequence joins TRBV10-3 and TRBJ1-5; D gene unclear. The V gene's germline CDR1 is ENHRY and CDR2 SYGVKD. CDR3 length equals 15 residues. The V end was cut by 4 bases, the J end by 0 bases, with 10 bases between. The CDR3 protein is CAISASADSNQPQHF. DNA of the CDR3: TGTGCCATCAGTGCGTCGGCAGATAGCAATCAGCCCCAGCATTTT.

The chain employs TRBV5-5 and TRBJ1-1, with D unresolved. V was cut by 4 bases and J by 1 base, with 14 bases left in between. The CDR3 runs 15 residues. Per the germline V gene, CDR1 is SGHKS and CDR2 is YYEKEE (reference sequence). The CDR3 here is CASSLLGGRNTEAFF. CDR3 sequence (DNA): TGTGCCAGCAGCCTACTAGGAGGGAGGAACACTGAAGCTTTCTTT.

The chain couples TRBV30 to TRBJ1-3, with 8 bases matching TRBD1. V lost 8 bases and J lost 0; bases outside the gene matches: 3. CDR3 size: 13 residues. The germline V gene encodes CDR1 GTSNPN and CDR2 SVGIG (reference sequence). For the CDR3, the DNA is TGTGCCCAAGACAGGGGCTCTGGAAACACCATATATTTT. Amino acid sequence: CAQDRGSGNTIYF.

The chain uses TRBV4-3 and TRBJ2-3, with D unresolved. Per germline, CDR1 LGHNA and CDR2 YSLEER. There are 14 residues in the CDR3. The V end was cut by 0 bases, the J end by 2 bases, with 6 bases between. CDR3 DNA: TGCGCCAGCAGCCAAGATCCCTTCACAGATACGCAGTATTTT. As protein: CASSQDPFTDTQYF.

This chain joins TRBV5-1 and TRBJ2-3, with a weak D call TRBD1 (5 bases). Germline V gives CDR1 SGHRS, CDR2 YFSETQ. The CDR3 loop spans 13 amino acids. V lost 7 bases and J lost 2, with 11 bases in between. The CDR3 DNA follows: TGCGCCAGCTCTTGGGGCCACACAGATACGCAGTATTTT. Amino acids: CASSWGHTDTQYF. The full variable domain, rest sourced from reference TRBV5-1 and TRBJ2-3, is KAGVTQTPRYLIKTRGQQVTLSCSPISGHRSVSWYQQTPGQGLQFLFEYFSETQRNKGNFPGRFSGRQFSNSRSEMNVSTLELGDSALYLCASSWGHTDTQYFGPGTRLTVL.

The chain recombines TRBV3-1 (or the pseudogene TRBV3-2) with TRBJ2-7; 7 bases agree with TRBD2. Germline V gives CDR1 LGHDT, CDR2 YNNKEL (reference sequence). The CDR3 sequence is 15 residues long. V lost 4 bases to trimming and J lost 2 bases; unmatched junction nucleotides: 8. The CDR3 region has the DNA TGTGCCAGCAGCCCCCGGGGGGTTGTCCCCTACGAGCAGTACTTC. Translating gives CASSPRGVVPYEQYF.

The chain joins TRBV27 to TRBJ2-4, with no clear D. The germline V gene encodes CDR1 MNHEY and CDR2 SMNVEV (reference sequence). Trimming took off 2 bases at V and 6 bases at J, with 8 bases between the two ends. The CDR3 is made up of 13 amino acids. CDR3 DNA sequence: TGTGCCAGCAGTTTAGGTAGCCGAAACATTCAGTACTTC. Protein sequence: CASSLGSRNIQYF.

The V gene is TRBV6-5, the J gene TRBJ1-6, with 8 bases aligning to TRBD1. Trimming at V came to 6 bases and at J to 8 bases, leaving 3 bases not matched to a gene. The length of the CDR3 is 13 residues. CDR1 and CDR2 (germline): MNHEY, SVGAGI. The chain's CDR3 is CASRDREHSPLHF. For the CDR3, the DNA is TGTGCCAGCAGGGACAGGGAGCATTCACCCCTCCACTTT.

This sequence joins TRBV24-1 and TRBJ2-5, with 10 positions matching TRBD1. The junction had 7 bases not matched to a gene; V was cut back by 5 bases and J by 5 bases. CDR1 is KGHDR and CDR2 is SFDVKD in the germline V gene. The CDR3 runs to 15 residues. CDR3 region: CATSGTGQGRETQYF. Written as DNA, the CDR3 is TGTGCCACCAGTGGGACGGGACAGGGGCGGGAGACCCAGTACTTC.